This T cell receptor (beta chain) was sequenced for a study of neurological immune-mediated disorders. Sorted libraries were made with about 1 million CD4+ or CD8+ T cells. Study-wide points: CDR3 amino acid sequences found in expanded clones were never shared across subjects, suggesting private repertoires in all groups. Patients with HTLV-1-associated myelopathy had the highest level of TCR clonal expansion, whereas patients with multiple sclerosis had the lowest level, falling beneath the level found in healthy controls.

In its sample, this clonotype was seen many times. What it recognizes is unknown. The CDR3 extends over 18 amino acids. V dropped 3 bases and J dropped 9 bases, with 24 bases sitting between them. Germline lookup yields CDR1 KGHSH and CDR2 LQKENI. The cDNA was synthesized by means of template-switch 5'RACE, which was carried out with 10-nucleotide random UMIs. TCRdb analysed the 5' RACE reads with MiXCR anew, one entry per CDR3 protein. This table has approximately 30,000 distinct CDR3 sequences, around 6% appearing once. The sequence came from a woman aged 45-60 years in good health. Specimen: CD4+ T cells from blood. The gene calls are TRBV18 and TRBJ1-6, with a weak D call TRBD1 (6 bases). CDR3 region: CASSPHSVTGGGGSPLHF. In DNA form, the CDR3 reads TGTGCCAGCTCACCCCATTCGGTAACTGGGGGCGGCGGTTCACCCCTCCACTTT. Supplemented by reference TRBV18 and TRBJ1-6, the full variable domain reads NAGVMQNPRHLVRRRGQEARLRCSPMKGHSHVYWYRQLPEEGLKFMVYLQKENIIDESGMPKERFSAEFPKEGPSILRIQQVVRGDSAAYFCASSPHSVTGGGGSPLHFGNGTRLTVT.